A selection of T cell receptor beta chains follows, all from one sample in a study of shared clonotypes between healthy human individuals. Some clones are missing from TCRdb's copy, which holds only in-frame ones; the method was immunoSEQ multiplex PCR. Here the sample spans 700,000 to 950,000 clones, roughly 96% being singletons. Sequencing used naive CD8+ T cells sorted from blood. Receptor source: a man in his thirties or forties in good health. Both conserved end residues are part of each CDR3. A D gene is named only where the DNA matches it firmly.

>TRBJ2-2|.|TRBV4-3
CASSPWTNSNTGELFF
>TRBJ2-1|.|TRBV30
CAWSSIRRPNEQFF
>TRBJ2-7|.|TRBV12-1
CASSPRGLAGEPTGAYEQYF
>TRBJ2-7|.|TRBV13
CASSLKLGEQYF
>TRBJ2-7|TRBD2|TRBV4-1
CASSQRLAGGYEQYF
>TRBJ1-4|.|TRBV27
CASSGTGSRNEKLFF
>TRBJ2-1|TRBD2|TRBV5-6
CASSLITSGRNTGGEQFF
>TRBJ2-2|TRBD1|TRBV6-5
CASSPRDSSGELFF
>TRBJ1-4|.|TRBV7-9
CASSFPASASNEKLFF
>TRBJ2-1|TRBD2|TRBV6-5
CASSYLAGSYNEQFF
>TRBJ1-1|TRBD1|TRBV6-5
CASSYAGTGGWEAFF
>TRBJ2-5|TRBD1|TRBV25-1
CASSELVTGGGETQYF
>TRBJ2-7|.|TRBV7-9
CASSPGWVSYEQYF
>TRBJ1-1|.|TRBV30
CAWSGVNTEAFF
>TRBJ2-7|.|TRBV7-9
CASSMTRYEQYF
>TRBJ2-3|TRBD2|TRBV7-6
CASSLFEAGGHGDTQYF
>TRBJ1-2|TRBD1|TRBV27
CASSLGQAPMRYTF
>TRBJ1-1|TRBD1|TRBV9
CASSVAGGDENTEAFF
>TRBJ1-1|TRBD1|TRBV10-3
CAISERPTTGGMPEAFF
>TRBJ2-5|TRBD2|TRBV29-1
CSVGIAGEQETQYF
>TRBJ2-2|TRBD2|TRBV6-4
CASSELGLAGVTGELFF
>TRBJ2-7|TRBD1|TRBV5-6
CASSLWDRLYEQYF
>TRBJ2-2|TRBD1|TRBV7-3
CASSSQRDSGTGELFF
>TRBJ2-7|.|TRBV14
CASSQVPGIYEQYF
>TRBJ1-2|.|TRBV6-5
CASSPWDNYGYTF
>TRBJ2-1|TRBD2|TRBV27
CASSSGTSHNEQFF
>TRBJ2-6|.|TRBV2
CASRATVDYLSGANVLTF
>TRBJ2-2|.|TRBV13
CASSSRAVNTGELFF
>TRBJ2-7|.|TRBV29-1
CSVVARGDLYEQYF
>TRBJ2-7|TRBD1|TRBV7-8
CASSSRTGGLREQYF
>TRBJ2-7|.|TRBV28
CASRIQGTTYEQYF
>TRBJ2-1|TRBD2|TRBV15
CATSRDILADNEQFF
>TRBJ2-3|TRBD2|TRBV11-2
CASSFGLAGITDTQYF
>TRBJ1-1|.|TRBV7-8
CASSPRAEPLNTEAFF
>TRBJ2-7|TRBD1|TRBV6-4
CASTGTGPYYEQYF
>TRBJ2-5|.|TRBV7-2
CASSFPPEETQYF
>TRBJ2-5|.|TRBV14
CASSQEALWWSETQYF
>TRBJ2-6|.|TRBV11-2
CASSLAGANVLTF
>TRBJ1-2|.|TRBV29-1
CSVVTGNYGYTF
>TRBJ2-7|TRBD2|TRBV13
CASSSLAGGVEEQYF
>TRBJ2-4|.|TRBV2
CATQGGQPNIQYF
>TRBJ1-1|TRBD1|TRBV14
CASGTGGVVTEAFF
>TRBJ1-5|.|TRBV18
CASSPGGEPQHF
>TRBJ2-2|.|TRBV7-2
CASSSTVTGELFF
>TRBJ2-1|.|TRBV6-5
CASSYDRHNEQFF
>TRBJ1-1|.|TRBV2
CASSEAGHTEAFF
>TRBJ2-1|.|TRBV28
CASSFTIYNEQFF
>TRBJ2-1|.|TRBV14
CASSQSPGTEQFF
>TRBJ2-7|TRBD1|TRBV7-9
CASIDLRRQGSYEQYF
>TRBJ2-3|.|TRBV7-9
CASSLLTDTQYF
>TRBJ2-7|.|TRBV9
CASSVAGTSYEQYF
>TRBJ2-2|.|TRBV30
CAWTGNTGELFF
>TRBJ2-7|.|TRBV29-1
CSVWYEQYF
>TRBJ1-4|TRBD1|TRBV5-3
CARSSPDSGQGFF
>TRBJ1-1|.|TRBV30
CAWSLSSGAEAFF
>TRBJ1-1|.|TRBV4-1
CASSQVSGGTEAFF
>TRBJ2-1|TRBD2|TRBV4-2
CASSQDRLAGDNEQFF
>TRBJ1-3|.|TRBV11-2
CASSFSRESSGNTIYF
>TRBJ2-5|.|TRBV2
CASSLDGRETQYF